This is a list of T cell receptor beta chains from one sample in a study of early T cells in non-severe SARS-CoV-2 infection. TCRdb passed the 5' RACE reads through MiXCR, listing each CDR3 protein once. Among nearly 110,000 distinct CDR3 sequences listed, roughly 11% were seen once. The sample comprised whole blood. The receptors were sampled from an adult who was a healthcare worker with PCR-confirmed SARS-CoV-2 infection or an uninfected control (not recorded which). CDR3s include the opening cysteine and the closing phenylalanine or tryptophan. The D gene is left open where the match is weak. The listing skips clone size in some rows; elsewhere it reads once, few, many or a size class.

>TRBV28|TRBJ2-7|.|.
CACTGPEFNEQYF
TGTGCCTGTACCGGGCCAGAGTTCAACGAGCAGTACTTC
>TRBV6-1|TRBJ1-6|.|many
CASSESGNSPLHF
TGTGCCAGCAGTGAATCCGGGAATTCACCCCTCCATTTT
>TRBV12-3/TRBV12-4|TRBJ2-7|.|.
CASSSPGQPYEQYF
TGTGCCAGCAGTTCCCCGGGGCAGCCCTACGAGCAGTACTTC
>TRBV5-1|TRBJ1-1|.|.
CASSLAWNTEAFF
TGCGCCAGCAGCTTGGCCTGGAACACTGAAGCTTTCTTT
>TRBV28|TRBJ2-3|TRBD2|many
CASSRTSGSLYTQYF
TGTGCCAGCAGTCGGACTAGCGGGAGCCTCTATACGCAGTATTTT
>TRBV12-3/TRBV12-4|TRBJ2-6|.|.
CASLWAGANVLTF
TGTGCCAGCTTGTGGGCTGGGGCCAACGTCCTGACTTTC
>TRBV25-1|TRBJ2-1|.|few
CASSDGQLSSYNEQFF
TGTGCCAGCAGTGACGGGCAACTGAGCTCCTACAATGAGCAGTTCTTC
>TRBV20-1|TRBJ1-1|.|few
CSAGAPLGTEAFF
TGCAGTGCTGGGGCCCCCTTGGGGACTGAAGCTTTCTTT
>TRBV29-1|TRBJ2-1|.|.
CSVDHRTNEQFF
TGCAGCGTTGACCATCGGACAAATGAGCAGTTCTTC
>TRBV7-7|TRBJ2-3|.|few
CASSLSYGISTDTQYF
TGTGCCAGCAGCTTAAGTTACGGGATTAGCACAGATACGCAGTATTTT
>TRBV6-6|TRBJ2-3|.|few
CASTPSAGLTDTQYF
TGTGCCAGCACCCCGTCGGCAGGTTTGACAGATACGCAGTATTTT
>TRBV20-1|TRBJ2-1|TRBD2|.
CSARVLTSGGSYNEQFF
TGCAGTGCTAGAGTCCTCACATCGGGCGGGAGCTACAATGAGCAGTTCTTC
>TRBV28|TRBJ2-5|TRBD2|many
CASSFSGGSGSSETQYF
TGTGCCAGCAGTTTCTCAGGCGGCAGCGGGAGTTCTGAGACCCAGTACTTC
>TRBV28|TRBJ2-3|TRBD2|few
CASSRLAGGPSDGADTQYF
TGTGCCAGCAGCCGACTAGCGGGAGGGCCGTCCGATGGGGCAGATACGCAGTATTTT
>TRBV3-1|TRBJ1-4|.|.
CASSQVFPDSSEKLFF
TGTGCCAGCAGCCAAGTCTTTCCTGATTCGAGTGAAAAACTGTTTTTT
>TRBV28|TRBJ2-2|.|many
CASSEEGRELFF
TGTGCCAGCAGTGAGGAGGGGAGGGAGCTGTTTTTT
>TRBV7-9|TRBJ2-1|.|.
CASSAEQFF
TGTGCCAGCAGCGCTGAGCAGTTCTTC
>TRBV2|TRBJ1-1|.|.
CASRSIRDSSVTEAFF
TGTGCCAGCAGGAGTATCCGGGACTCAAGTGTAACTGAAGCTTTCTTT
>TRBV5-1|TRBJ1-2|.|few
CASSPDITAGYTF
TGCGCCAGCAGTCCGGACATAACAGCTGGCTACACCTTC
>TRBV28|TRBJ2-1|TRBD2|.
CASSLGGVFYNEQFF
TGTGCCAGCAGTTTAGGGGGGGTCTTTTACAATGAGCAGTTCTTC
>TRBV6-2/TRBV6-3|TRBJ2-1|TRBD2|many
CASSSPGLGYNEQFF
TGTGCCAGCAGTTCCCCGGGACTAGGCTACAATGAGCAGTTCTTC
>TRBV29-1|TRBJ2-3|.|few
CSVGGGATDTQYF
TGCAGCGTGGGGGGTGGGGCCACAGATACGCAGTATTTT
>TRBV11-2|TRBJ1-1|.|many
CASSWLGEAFF
TGTGCCAGCAGCTGGTTAGGGGAAGCTTTCTTT
>TRBV7-8|TRBJ1-2|.|few
CASSLAQGSAAANYGYTF
TGTGCCAGCAGCTTAGCCCAAGGTAGTGCCGCGGCTAACTATGGCTACACCTTC
>TRBV7-6|TRBJ1-1|.|.
CASSLGENTEAFF
TGTGCCAGCAGCTTGGGAGAGAACACTGAAGCTTTCTTT
>TRBV11-2|TRBJ2-1|.|many
CASSLAGQTAHNEQFF
TGTGCCAGCAGCTTAGCAGGCCAGACAGCACACAATGAGCAGTTCTTC
>TRBV20-1|TRBJ1-2|.|many
CSARGEYRPLNYGYTF
TGCAGTGCTAGGGGGGAGTATCGCCCCTTAAACTATGGCTACACCTTC
>TRBV12-3/TRBV12-4|TRBJ2-3|.|many
CASSLTDRSTDTQYF
TGTGCCAGCAGTTTAACGGATCGGAGCACAGATACGCAGTATTTT
>TRBV6-5|TRBJ1-4|.|.
CASSYSLTQEKLFF
TGTGCCAGCAGTTACTCGCTGACACAGGAAAAACTGTTTTTT
>TRBV29-1|TRBJ2-7|.|many
CSVGLFGTGEQYF
TGCAGCGTCGGACTTTTTGGGACTGGAGAGCAGTACTTC
>TRBV6-5|TRBJ2-1|TRBD2|once
CASSYATSVEQFF
TGTGCCAGCAGTTACGCAACTAGCGTTGAGCAGTTCTTC
>TRBV6-2/TRBV6-3|TRBJ2-1|.|many
CASSYFESSEYEQFF
TGTGCCAGCAGTTACTTCGAGTCCAGTGAATATGAGCAGTTCTTC
>TRBV7-9|TRBJ1-5|.|many
CASSTIEGVEPQHF
TGTGCCAGCAGCACAATCGAGGGGGTAGAGCCCCAGCATTTT
>TRBV7-9|TRBJ2-7|.|.
CASSVRNYEQYF
TGTGCCAGCAGCGTTCGGAACTACGAGCAGTACTTC
>TRBV20-1|TRBJ2-7|TRBD2|many
CSAESGTSREQYF
TGCAGTGCGGAATCCGGGACTAGCCGGGAGCAGTACTTC
>TRBV7-8|TRBJ2-1|.|many
CASSLGPALNEQFF
TGTGCCAGCAGCTTAGGCCCAGCTCTGAATGAGCAGTTCTTC
>TRBV5-1|TRBJ2-1|TRBD2|.
CASSLGSGRADEQFF
TGCGCCAGCAGCTTGGGGAGCGGGAGGGCCGATGAGCAGTTCTTC
>TRBV7-8|TRBJ2-2|.|many
CASSLKRAPTGELFF
TGTGCCAGCAGCCTGAAGCGGGCCCCCACCGGGGAGCTGTTTTTT
>TRBV28|TRBJ1-2|.|.
CASSLRERDGYTF
TGTGCCAGCAGTTTGAGAGAACGGGATGGCTACACCTTC
>TRBV15|TRBJ2-3|TRBD2|many
CATSRGGGGVNTQYF
TGTGCCACCAGCAGAGGCGGGGGGGGTGTGAATACGCAGTATTTT
>TRBV20-1|TRBJ2-7|.|many
CSARSGFEQYF
TGCAGTGCTAGATCCGGGTTCGAGCAGTACTTC
>TRBV5-1|TRBJ2-2|.|few
CASSRGHTGELFF
TGCGCCAGCAGCCGGGGACACACCGGGGAGCTGTTTTTT
>TRBV20-1|TRBJ2-1|TRBD2|.
CSARRLAGQDNEQFF
TGCAGTGCTAGACGGCTAGCGGGACAAGACAATGAGCAGTTCTTC
>TRBV3-1|TRBJ2-4|.|many
CASSQDSRPAKNIQYF
TGTGCCAGCAGCCAAGATTCCAGACCGGCCAAAAACATTCAGTACTTC
>TRBV23-1|TRBJ2-1|TRBD2|.
CASSQPLGLAGGGEQFF
TGCGCCAGCAGTCAACCCCTGGGGCTAGCGGGAGGAGGTGAGCAGTTCTTC
>TRBV14|TRBJ1-2|.|.
CASSRLFRYSNYGYTF
TGTGCCAGCAGCCGTCTGTTTCGATACTCTAACTATGGCTACACCTTC
>TRBV20-1|TRBJ1-2|.|many
CSASNYGYTF
TGCAGTGCTAGCAACTATGGCTACACCTTC
>TRBV7-2|TRBJ2-7|TRBD1|few
CASSQIGGASYEQYF
TGTGCCAGCAGCCAAATAGGGGGCGCCTCCTACGAGCAGTACTTC
>TRBV5-1|TRBJ2-1|.|many
CASSLGNEQFF
TGTGCCAGCAGCTTGGGAAATGAGCAGTTCTTC
>TRBV30|TRBJ1-4|.|.
CAWAAGFGEKLFF
TGTGCCTGGGCCGCAGGTTTTGGTGAAAAACTGTTTTTT
>TRBV9|TRBJ2-3|.|many
CASSVGPSTDTQYF
TGTGCCAGCAGCGTAGGACCAAGCACAGATACGCAGTATTTT